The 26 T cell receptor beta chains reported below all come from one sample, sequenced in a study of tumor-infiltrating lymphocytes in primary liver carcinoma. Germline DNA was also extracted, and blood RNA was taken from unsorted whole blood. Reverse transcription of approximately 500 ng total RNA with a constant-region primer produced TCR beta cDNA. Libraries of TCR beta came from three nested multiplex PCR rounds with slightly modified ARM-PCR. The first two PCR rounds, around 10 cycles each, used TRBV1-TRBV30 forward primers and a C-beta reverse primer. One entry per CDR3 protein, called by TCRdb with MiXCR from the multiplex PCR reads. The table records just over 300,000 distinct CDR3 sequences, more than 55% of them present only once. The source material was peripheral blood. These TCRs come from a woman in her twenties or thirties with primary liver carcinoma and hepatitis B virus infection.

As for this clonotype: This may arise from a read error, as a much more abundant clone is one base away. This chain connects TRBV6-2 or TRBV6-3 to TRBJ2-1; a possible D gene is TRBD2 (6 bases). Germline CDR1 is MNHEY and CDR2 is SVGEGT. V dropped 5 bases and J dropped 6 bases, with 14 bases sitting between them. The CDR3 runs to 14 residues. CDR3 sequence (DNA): TGTGCCAGCAGTCCCGGGGGACTCCCCAATGAGCAGTTCTTC. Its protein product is CASSPGGLPNEQFF.

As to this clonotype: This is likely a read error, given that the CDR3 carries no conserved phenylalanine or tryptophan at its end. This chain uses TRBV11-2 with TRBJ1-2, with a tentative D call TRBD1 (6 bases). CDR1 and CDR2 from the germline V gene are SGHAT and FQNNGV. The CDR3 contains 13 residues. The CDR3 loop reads CSSSLGGRLSYTI. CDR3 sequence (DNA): TGTTCCAGCAGCTTAGGGGGGAGGTTGAGCTACACCATC.

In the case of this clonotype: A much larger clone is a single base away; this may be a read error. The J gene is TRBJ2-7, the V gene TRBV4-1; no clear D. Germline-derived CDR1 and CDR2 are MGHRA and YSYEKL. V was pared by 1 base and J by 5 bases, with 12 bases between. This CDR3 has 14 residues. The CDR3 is CASSQVTRSHEQYF. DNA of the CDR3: TGCGCCAGCAGCCAAGTTACGAGGTCCCACGAGCAGTACTTC.

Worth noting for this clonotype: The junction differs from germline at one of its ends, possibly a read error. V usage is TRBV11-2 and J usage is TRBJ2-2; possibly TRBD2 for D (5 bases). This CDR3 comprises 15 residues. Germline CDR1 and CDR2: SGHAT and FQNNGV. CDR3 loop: CASSLRLGNTEELFF. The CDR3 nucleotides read TGTGCCAGCAGCCTACGGCTCGGGAACACCGAGGAGCTGTTTTTT.

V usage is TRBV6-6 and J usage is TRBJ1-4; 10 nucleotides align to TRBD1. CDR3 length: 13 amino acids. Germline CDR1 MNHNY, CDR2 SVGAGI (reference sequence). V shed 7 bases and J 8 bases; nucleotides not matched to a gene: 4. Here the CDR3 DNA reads TGTGCCAGCAATTGGACAGGGGGGGAAAAACTGTTTTTT. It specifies CASNWTGGEKLFF.

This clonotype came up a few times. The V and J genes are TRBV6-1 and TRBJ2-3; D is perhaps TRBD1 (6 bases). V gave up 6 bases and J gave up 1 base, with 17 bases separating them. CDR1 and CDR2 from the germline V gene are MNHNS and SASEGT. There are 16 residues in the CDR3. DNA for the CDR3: TGTGCCAGCAGCGACTTTACAGGGATTGGCACAGATACGCAGTATTTT. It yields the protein CASSDFTGIGTDTQYF.

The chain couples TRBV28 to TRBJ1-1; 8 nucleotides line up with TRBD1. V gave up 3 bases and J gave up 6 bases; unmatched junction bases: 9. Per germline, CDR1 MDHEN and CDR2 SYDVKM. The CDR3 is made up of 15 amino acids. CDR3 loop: CASSFRWTGRPEAFF. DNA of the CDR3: TGTGCCAGCAGTTTTCGGTGGACAGGGAGGCCTGAAGCTTTCTTT.

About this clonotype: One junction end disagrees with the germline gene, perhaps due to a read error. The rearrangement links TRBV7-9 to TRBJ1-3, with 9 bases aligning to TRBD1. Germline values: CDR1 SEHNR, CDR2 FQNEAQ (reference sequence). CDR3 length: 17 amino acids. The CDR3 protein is CASSFTSHRGPGNTIYF. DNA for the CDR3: TGTGCCAGTAGCTTCACATCACACAGGGGGCCAGGAAACACCATATATTTT.

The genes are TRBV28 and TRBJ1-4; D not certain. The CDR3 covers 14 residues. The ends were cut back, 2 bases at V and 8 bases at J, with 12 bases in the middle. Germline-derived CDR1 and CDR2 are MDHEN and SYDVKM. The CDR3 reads CASSLSPFWEKLFF. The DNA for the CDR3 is TGTGCCAGCAGTTTAAGTCCCTTCTGGGAAAAACTGTTTTTT.

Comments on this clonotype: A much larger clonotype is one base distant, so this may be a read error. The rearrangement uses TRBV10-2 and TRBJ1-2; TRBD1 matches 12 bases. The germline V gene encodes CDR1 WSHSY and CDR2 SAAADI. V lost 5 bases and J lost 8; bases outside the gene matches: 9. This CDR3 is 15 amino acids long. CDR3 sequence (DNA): TGCGCCAGCAGTACCATGGGACAGGGGGCGCGAGGCTACACCTTC. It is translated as CASSTMGQGARGYTF.

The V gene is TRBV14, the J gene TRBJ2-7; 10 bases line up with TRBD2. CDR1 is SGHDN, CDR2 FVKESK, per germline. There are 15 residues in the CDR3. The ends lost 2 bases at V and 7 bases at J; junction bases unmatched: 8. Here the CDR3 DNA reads TGTGCCAGCAGCCAAACGGGACTAGCGATCTGGGAGCAGTACTTC. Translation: CASSQTGLAIWEQYF.

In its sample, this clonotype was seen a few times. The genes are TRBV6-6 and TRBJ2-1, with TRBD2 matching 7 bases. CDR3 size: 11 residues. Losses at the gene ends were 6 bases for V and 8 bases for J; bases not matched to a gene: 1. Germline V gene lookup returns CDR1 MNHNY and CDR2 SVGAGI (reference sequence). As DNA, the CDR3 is TGTGCCAGCAGCGGACTAGATGAGCAGTTCTTC. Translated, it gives CASSGLDEQFF.

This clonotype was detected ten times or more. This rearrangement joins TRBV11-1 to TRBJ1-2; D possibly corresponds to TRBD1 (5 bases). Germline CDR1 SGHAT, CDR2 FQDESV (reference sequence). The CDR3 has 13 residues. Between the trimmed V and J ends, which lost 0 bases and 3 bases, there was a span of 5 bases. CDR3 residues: CASSLARDYGYTF. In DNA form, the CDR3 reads TGTGCCAGCAGCTTAGCCAGGGACTATGGCTACACCTTC.

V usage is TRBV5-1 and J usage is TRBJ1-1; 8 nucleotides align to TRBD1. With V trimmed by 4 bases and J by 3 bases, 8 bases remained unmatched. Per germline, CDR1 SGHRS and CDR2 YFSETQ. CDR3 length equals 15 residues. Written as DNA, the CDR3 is TGCGCCAGCAGCGGGACAGGCAGGGAGGACACTGAAGCTTTCTTT. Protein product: CASSGTGREDTEAFF.

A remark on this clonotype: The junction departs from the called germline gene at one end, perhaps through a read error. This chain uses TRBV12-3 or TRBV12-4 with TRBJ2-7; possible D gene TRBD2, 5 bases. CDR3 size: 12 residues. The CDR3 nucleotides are TGTGCCAGGAGTTTAGGAGGCTACGAGCAGTACTTC. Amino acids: CARSLGGYEQYF.

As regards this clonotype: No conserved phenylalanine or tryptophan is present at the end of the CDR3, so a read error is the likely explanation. This CDR3 reads CAWSRDIRNEQFL. Here the CDR3 DNA reads TGTGCCTGGTCCCGGGACATTCGAAATGAGCAGTTCTTA. The gene calls are TRBV30 and TRBJ2-1; perhaps TRBD1 as D (6 bases). Germline V lookup: CDR1 GTSNPN, CDR2 SVGIG (reference sequence). The CDR3 sequence is 13 residues long. Trimming took 5 bases from V and 7 from J, leaving 15 bases between them.

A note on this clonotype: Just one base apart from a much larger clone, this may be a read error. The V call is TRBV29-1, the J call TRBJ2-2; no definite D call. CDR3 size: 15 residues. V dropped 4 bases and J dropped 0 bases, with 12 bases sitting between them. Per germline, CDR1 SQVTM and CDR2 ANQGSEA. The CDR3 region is CSVGSLETNTGELFF. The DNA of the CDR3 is TGCAGCGTTGGTTCGCTGGAAACGAACACCGGGGAGCTGTTTTTT.

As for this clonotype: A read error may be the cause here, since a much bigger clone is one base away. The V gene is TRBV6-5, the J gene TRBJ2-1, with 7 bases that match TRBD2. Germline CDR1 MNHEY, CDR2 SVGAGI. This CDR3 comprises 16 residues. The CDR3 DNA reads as TGTGCCAACAGTGACCCGTCTAGCGGTGTCTACAATGAGCAGTTCTTC. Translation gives CANSDPSSGVYNEQFF.

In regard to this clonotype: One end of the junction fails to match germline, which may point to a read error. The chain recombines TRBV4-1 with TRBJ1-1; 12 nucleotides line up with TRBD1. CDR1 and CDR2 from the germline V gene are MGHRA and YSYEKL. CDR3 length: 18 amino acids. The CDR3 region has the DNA TGCACCAGCAGCCAAGGGGCCCGGGACAGGGGGCTGAACACTGAAGCTTTCTTT. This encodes CTSSQGARDRGLNTEAFF.

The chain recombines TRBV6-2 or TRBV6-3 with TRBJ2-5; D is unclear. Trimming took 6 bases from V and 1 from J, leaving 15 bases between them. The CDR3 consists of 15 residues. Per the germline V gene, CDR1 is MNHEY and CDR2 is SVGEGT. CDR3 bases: TGTGCCAGCAGCCTCACCGGGCTAACCCAAGAGACCCAGTACTTC. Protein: CASSLTGLTQETQYF.

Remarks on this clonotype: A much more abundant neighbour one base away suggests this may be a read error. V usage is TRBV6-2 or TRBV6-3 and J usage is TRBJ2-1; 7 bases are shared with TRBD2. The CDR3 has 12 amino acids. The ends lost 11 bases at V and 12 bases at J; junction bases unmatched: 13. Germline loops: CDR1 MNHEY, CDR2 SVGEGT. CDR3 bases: TGTGCCGACTCCCCAGTTGCGGGGGTGCAGTTCTTC. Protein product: CADSPVAGVQFF.

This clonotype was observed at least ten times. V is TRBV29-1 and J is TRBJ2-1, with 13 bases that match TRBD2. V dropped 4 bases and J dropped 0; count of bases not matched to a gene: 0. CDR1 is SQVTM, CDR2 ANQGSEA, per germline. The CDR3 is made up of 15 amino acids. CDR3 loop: CSVGTSGSSYNEQFF. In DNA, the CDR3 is TGCAGCGTTGGGACTAGCGGGAGCTCCTACAATGAGCAGTTCTTC.

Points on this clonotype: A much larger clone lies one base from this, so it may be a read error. DNA for the CDR3: TGTGCCAGCAGTTTGTATAACCTAGCAGCCCTAGATACGCAGTATTTT. It translates to CASSLYNLAALDTQYF. The V call is TRBV12-3 or TRBV12-4, the J call TRBJ2-3, with a tentative D call TRBD2 (5 bases). The CDR3 totals 16 residues. V lost 3 bases to trimming and J lost 5 bases, with 18 bases between them.

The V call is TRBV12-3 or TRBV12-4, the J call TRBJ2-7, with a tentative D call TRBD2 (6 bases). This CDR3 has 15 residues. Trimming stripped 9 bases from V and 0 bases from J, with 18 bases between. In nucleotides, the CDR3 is TGTGCCAGGAGGTCGACTAACGGGGGCTCCTACGAGCAGTACTTC. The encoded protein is CARRSTNGGSYEQYF.

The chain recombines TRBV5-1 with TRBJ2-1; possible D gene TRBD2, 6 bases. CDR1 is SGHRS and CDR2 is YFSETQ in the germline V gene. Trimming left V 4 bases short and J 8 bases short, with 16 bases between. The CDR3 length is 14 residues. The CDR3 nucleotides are TGCGCCAGCAGCCTGAGGGCGGAGGGGTATGAGCAGTTCTTC. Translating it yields CASSLRAEGYEQFF.

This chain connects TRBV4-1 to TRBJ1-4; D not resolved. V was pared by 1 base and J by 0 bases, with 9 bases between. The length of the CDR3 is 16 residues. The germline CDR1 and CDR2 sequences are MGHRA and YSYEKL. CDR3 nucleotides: TGCGCCAGCAGCCAAGGGCCTGTTGCAACTAATGAAAAACTGTTTTTT. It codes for CASSQGPVATNEKLFF.